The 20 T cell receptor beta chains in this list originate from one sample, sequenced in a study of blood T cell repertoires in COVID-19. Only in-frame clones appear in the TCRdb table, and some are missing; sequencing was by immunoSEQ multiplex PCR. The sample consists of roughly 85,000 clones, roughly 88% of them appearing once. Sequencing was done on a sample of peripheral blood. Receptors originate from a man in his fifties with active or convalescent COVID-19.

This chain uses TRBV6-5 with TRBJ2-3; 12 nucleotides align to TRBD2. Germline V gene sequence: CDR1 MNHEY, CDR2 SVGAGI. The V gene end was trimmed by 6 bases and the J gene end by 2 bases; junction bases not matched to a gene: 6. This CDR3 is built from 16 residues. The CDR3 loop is CASSYGLAGSTDTQYF. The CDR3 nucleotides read TGTGCCAGCAGCTACGGACTAGCGGGATCCACAGATACGCAGTATTTT.

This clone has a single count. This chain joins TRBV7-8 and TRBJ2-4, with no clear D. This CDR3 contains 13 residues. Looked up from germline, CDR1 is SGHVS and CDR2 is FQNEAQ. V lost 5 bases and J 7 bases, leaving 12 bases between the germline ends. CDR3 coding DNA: TGTGCCAGCAGCAAGATCGGTTTGAACATTCAGTACTTC. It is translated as CASSKIGLNIQYF.

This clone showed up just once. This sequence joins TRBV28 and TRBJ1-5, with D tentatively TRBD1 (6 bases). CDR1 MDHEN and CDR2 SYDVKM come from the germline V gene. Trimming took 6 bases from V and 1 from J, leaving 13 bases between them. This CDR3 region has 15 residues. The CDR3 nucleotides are TGTGCCAGCAGCAGCGGTGGGGGCAGCAATCAGCCCCAGCATTTT. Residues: CASSSGGGSNQPQHF.

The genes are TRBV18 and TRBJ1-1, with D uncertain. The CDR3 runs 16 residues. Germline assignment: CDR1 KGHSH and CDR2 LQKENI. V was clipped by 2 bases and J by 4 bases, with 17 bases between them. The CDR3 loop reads CASSPRERALGTEAFF. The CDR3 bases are TGTGCCAGCTCACCAAGGGAGCGGGCGCTGGGCACTGAAGCTTTCTTT.

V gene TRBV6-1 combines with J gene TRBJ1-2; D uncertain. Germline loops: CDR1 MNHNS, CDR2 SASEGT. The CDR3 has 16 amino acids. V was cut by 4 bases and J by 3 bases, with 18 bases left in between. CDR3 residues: CASSALVEGSDYGYTF. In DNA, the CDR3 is TGTGCCAGCAGTGCACTCGTCGAGGGCTCAGACTATGGCTACACCTTC.

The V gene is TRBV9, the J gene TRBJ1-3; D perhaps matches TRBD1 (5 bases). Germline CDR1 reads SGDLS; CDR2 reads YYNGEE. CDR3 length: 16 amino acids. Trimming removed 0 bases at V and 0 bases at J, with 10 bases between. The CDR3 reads CASSVDQGNSGNTIYF. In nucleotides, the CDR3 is TGTGCCAGCAGCGTAGATCAGGGAAACTCTGGAAACACCATATATTTT.

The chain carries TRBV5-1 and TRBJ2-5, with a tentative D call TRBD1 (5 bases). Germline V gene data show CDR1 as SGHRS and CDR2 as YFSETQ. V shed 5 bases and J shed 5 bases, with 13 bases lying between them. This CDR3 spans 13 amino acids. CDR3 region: CASRATGGETQYF. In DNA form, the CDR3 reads TGCGCCAGCAGGGCTACAGGTGGGGAGACCCAGTACTTC. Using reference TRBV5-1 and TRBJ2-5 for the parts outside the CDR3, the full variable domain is KAGVTQTPRYLIKTRGQQVTLSCSPISGHRSVSWYQQTPGQGLQFLFEYFSETQRNKGNFPGRFSGRQFSNSRSEMNVSTLELGDSALYLCASRATGGETQYFGPGTRLLVL.

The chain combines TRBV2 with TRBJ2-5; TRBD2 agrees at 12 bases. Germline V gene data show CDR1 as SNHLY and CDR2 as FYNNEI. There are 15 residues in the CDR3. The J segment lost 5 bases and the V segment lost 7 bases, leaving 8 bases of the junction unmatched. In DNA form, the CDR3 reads TGTGCCAGCAACCTAGCGGGGGGGTTACGGGAGACCCAGTACTTC. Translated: CASNLAGGLRETQYF.

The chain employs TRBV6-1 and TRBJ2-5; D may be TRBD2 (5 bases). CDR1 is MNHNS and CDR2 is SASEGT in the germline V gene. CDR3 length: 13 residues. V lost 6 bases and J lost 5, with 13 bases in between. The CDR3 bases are TGTGCCAGCAGCCAGACAACGGGGGAGACCCAGTACTTC. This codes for CASSQTTGETQYF.

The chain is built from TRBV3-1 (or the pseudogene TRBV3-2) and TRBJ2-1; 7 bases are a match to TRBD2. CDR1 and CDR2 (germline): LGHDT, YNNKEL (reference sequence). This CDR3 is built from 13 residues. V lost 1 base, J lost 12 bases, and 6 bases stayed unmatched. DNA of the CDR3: TGTGCCAGCAGCCAAGTGTCTCCGGGGGGGCAGTTCTTC. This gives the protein CASSQVSPGGQFF.

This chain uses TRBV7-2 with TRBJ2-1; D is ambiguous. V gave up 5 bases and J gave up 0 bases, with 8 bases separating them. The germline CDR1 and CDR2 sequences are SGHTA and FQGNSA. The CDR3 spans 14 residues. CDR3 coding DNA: TGTGCCAGCAGCCGCGGAAGCTCCTACAATGAGCAGTTCTTC. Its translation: CASSRGSSYNEQFF.

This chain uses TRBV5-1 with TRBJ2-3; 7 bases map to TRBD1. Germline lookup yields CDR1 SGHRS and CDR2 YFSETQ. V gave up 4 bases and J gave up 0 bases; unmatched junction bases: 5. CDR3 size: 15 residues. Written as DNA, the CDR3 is TGCGCCAGCAGCGTGACAGGGCATAGCACAGATACGCAGTATTTT. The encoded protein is CASSVTGHSTDTQYF.

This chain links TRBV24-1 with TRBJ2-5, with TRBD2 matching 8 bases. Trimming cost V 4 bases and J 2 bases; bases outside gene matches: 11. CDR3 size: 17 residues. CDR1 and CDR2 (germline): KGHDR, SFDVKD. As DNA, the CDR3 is TGTGCCACCAGTGACCCCGGGAGGGAAAGGAAACAAGAGACCCAGTACTTC. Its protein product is CATSDPGRERKQETQYF.

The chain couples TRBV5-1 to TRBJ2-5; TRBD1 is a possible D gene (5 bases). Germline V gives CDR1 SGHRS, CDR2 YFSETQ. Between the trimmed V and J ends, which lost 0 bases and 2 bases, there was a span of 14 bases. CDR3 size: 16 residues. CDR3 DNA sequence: TGCGCCAGCAGCTTGGATAGGGTAGGGGCTCAAGAGACCCAGTACTTC. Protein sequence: CASSLDRVGAQETQYF.

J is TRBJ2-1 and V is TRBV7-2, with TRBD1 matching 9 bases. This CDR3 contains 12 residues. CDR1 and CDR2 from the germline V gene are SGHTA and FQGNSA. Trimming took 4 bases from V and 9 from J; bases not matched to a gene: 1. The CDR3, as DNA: TGTGCCAGCAGCTGGACAGGGGCTGAGCAGTTCTTC. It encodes CASSWTGAEQFF.

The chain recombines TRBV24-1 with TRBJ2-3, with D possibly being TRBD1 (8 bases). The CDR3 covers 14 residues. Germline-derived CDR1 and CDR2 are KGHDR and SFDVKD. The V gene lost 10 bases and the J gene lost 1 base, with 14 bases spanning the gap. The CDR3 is CATKRGQGTDTQYF. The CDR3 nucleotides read TGTGCCACAAAGCGGGGACAGGGCACAGATACGCAGTATTTT.

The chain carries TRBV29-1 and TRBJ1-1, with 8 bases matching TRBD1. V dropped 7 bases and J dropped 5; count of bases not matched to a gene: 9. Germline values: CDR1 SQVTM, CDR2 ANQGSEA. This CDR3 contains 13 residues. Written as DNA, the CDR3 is TGCAGCGCTGGGGAAACAGGGGGAACTGAAGCTTTCTTT. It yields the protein CSAGETGGTEAFF.

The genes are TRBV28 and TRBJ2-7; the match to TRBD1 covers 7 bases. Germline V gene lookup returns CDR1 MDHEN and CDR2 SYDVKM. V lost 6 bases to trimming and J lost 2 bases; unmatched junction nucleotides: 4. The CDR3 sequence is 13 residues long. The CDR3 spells CASRLQGAYEQYF. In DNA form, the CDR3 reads TGTGCCAGCAGACTCCAGGGGGCCTACGAGCAGTACTTC. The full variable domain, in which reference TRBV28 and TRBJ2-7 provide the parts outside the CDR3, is DVKVTQSSRYLVKRTGEKVFLECVQDMDHENMFWYRQDPGLGLRLIYFSYDVKMKEKGDIPEGYSVSREKKERFSLILESASTNQTSMYLCASRLQGAYEQYFGPGTRLTVT.

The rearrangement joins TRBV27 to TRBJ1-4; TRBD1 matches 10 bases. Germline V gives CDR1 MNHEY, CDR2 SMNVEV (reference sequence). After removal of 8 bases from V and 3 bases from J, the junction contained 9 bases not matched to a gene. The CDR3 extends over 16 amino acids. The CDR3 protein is CASGETGGASNEKLFF. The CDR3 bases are TGTGCCAGCGGCGAGACAGGGGGCGCTTCTAATGAAAAACTGTTTTTT.

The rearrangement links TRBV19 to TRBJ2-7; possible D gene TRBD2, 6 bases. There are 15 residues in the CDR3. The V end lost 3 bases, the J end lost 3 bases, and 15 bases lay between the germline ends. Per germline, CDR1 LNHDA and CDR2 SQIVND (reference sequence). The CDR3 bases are TGTGCCAGTAGTATTCTAAGGAAGGGACTCTACGAGCAGTACTTC. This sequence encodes CASSILRKGLYEQYF.